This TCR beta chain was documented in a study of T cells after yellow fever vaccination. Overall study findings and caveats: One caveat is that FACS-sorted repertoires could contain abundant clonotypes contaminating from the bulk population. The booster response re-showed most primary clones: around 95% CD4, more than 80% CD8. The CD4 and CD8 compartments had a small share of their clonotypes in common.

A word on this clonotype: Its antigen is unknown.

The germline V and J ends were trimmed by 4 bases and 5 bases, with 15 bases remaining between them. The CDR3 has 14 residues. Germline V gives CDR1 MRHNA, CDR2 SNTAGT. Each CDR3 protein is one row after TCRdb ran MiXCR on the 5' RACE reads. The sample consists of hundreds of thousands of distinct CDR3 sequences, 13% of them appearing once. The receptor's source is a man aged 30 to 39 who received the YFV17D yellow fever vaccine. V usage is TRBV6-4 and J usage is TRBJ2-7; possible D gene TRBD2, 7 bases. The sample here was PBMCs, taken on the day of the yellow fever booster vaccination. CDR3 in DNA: TGTGCCAGCAGTGTGGAGGCGGGGGCACACGAGCAGTACTTC. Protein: CASSVEAGAHEQYF.